This T cell receptor (beta chain) stems from a study of blood T cell repertoires in COVID-19. As for the study in general: PBMCs, B-cell-depleted T cells, or T cells were the source of the cDNA or gDNA that made up the material.

This clone was observed a handful of times. The authors' processing: The authors estimated nucleated cell counts from reference gene primer amplification. The data were produced by immunoSEQ multiplex PCR, yet TCRdb's version contains in-frame clones alone and is incomplete. The DNA was the basis for D and trimming; V, J and clone size are from that table. The sample lists roughly 260,000 clones, 87% occurring once. Sequenced input: PBMCs or T cells enriched from blood (not recorded which). This sequence originates from a woman in her twenties or thirties with acute COVID-19.

CDR3 protein: CASSQEGTGDVQPQHF. The CDR3 DNA follows: TGCGCCAGCAGCCAAGAAGGGACAGGGGACGTTCAGCCCCAGCATTTT. V is TRBV4-1 and J is TRBJ1-5, with 10 bases identical to TRBD1. This CDR3 comprises 16 residues. Losses at the gene ends were 0 bases for V and 6 bases for J; bases not matched to a gene: 5. Germline V lookup: CDR1 MGHRA, CDR2 YSYEKL.